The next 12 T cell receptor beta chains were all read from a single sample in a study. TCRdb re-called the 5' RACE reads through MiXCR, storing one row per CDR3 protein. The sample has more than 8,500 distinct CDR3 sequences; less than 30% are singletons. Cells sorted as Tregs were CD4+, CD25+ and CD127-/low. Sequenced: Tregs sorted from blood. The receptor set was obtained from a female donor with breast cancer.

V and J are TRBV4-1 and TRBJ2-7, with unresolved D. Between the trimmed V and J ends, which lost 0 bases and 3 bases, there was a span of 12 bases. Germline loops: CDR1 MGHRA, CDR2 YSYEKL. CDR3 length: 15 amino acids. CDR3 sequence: CASSQDIERDYEQYF. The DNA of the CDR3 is TGCGCCAGCAGCCAAGATATAGAGAGAGACTACGAGCAGTACTTC.

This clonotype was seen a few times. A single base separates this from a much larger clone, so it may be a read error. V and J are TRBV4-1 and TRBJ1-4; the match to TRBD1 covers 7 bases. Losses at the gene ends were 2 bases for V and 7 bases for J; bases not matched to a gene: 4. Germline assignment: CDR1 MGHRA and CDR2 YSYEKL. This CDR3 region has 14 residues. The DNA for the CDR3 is TGCGCCAGCAGCCAAAGGGGGCCGGTTGAAAAACTGTTTTTT. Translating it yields CASSQRGPVEKLFF.

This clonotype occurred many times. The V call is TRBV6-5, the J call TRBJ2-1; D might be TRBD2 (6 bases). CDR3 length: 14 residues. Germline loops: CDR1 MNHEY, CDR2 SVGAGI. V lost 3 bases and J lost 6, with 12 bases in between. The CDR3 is CASSYDGSINEQFF. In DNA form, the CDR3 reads TGTGCCAGCAGTTATGACGGGAGTATCAATGAGCAGTTCTTC.

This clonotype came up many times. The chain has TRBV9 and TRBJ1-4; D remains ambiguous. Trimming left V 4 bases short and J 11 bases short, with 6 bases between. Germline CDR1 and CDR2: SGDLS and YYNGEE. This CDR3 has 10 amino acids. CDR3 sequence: CASSTPKLFF. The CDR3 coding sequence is TGTGCCAGCAGCACTCCGAAACTGTTTTTT.

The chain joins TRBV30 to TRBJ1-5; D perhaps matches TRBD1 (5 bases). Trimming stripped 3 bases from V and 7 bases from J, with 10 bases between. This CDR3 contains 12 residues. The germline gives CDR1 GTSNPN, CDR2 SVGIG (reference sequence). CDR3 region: CAWSAGSQPQHF. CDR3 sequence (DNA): TGTGCCTGGAGCGCAGGGAGCCAGCCCCAGCATTTT.

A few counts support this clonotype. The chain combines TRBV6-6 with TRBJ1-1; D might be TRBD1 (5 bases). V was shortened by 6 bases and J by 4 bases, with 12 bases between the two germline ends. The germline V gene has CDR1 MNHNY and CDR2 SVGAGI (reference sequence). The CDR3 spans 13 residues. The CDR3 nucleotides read TGTGCCAGCAGCCAAGGGGTTGGCACTGAAGCTTTCTTT. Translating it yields CASSQGVGTEAFF.

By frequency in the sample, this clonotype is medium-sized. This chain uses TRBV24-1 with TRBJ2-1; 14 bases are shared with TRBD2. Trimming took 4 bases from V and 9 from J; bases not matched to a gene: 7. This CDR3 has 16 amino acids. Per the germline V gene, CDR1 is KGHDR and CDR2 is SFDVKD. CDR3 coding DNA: TGTGCCACCAGTGACCAGACTAGCGGGAGGGCCTTTGAGCAGTTCTTC. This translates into CATSDQTSGRAFEQFF.

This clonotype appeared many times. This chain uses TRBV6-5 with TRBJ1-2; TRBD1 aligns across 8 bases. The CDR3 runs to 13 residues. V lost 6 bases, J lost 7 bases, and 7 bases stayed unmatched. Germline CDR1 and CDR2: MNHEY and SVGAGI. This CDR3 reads CASSAGTGLGYTF. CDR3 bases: TGTGCCAGCAGCGCCGGGACAGGCCTTGGCTACACCTTC.

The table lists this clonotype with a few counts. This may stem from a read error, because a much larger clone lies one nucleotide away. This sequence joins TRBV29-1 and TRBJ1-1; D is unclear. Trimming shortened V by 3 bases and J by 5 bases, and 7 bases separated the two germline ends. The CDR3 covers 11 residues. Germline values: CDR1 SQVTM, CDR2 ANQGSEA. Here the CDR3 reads CSVEWVTEAFF. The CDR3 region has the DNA TGCAGCGTTGAGTGGGTAACTGAAGCTTTCTTT. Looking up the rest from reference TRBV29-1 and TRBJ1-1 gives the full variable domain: SAVISQKPSRDICQRGTSLTIQCQVDSQVTMMFWYRQQPGQSLTLIATANQGSEATYESGFVIDKFPISRPNLTFSTLTVSNMSPEDSSIYLCSVEWVTEAFFGQGTRLTVV.

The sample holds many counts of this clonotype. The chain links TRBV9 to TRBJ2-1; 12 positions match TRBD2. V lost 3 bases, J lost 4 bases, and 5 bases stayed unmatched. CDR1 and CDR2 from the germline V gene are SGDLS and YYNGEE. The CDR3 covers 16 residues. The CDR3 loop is CASSDGTSGLYNEQFF. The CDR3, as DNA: TGTGCCAGCAGCGATGGGACTAGCGGGCTTTACAATGAGCAGTTCTTC. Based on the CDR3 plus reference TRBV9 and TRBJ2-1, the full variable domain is DSGVTQTPKHLITATGQRVTLRCSPRSGDLSVYWYQQSLDQGLQFLIQYYNGEERAKGNILERFSAQQFPDLHSELNLSSLELGDSALYFCASSDGTSGLYNEQFFGPGTRLTVL.

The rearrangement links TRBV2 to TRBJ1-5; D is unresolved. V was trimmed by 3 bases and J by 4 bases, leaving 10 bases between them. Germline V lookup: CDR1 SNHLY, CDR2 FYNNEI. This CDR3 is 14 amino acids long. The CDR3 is CASSDRRGNQPQHF. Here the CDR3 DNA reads TGTGCCAGCAGTGACAGAAGAGGGAATCAGCCCCAGCATTTT.

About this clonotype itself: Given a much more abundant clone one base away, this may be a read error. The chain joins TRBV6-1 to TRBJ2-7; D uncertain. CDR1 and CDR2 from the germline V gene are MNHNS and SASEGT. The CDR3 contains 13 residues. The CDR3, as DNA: TGTGCCAGCAGGGAAGGGCACTCCTACGAGCAGTACTTC. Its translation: CASREGHSYEQYF.